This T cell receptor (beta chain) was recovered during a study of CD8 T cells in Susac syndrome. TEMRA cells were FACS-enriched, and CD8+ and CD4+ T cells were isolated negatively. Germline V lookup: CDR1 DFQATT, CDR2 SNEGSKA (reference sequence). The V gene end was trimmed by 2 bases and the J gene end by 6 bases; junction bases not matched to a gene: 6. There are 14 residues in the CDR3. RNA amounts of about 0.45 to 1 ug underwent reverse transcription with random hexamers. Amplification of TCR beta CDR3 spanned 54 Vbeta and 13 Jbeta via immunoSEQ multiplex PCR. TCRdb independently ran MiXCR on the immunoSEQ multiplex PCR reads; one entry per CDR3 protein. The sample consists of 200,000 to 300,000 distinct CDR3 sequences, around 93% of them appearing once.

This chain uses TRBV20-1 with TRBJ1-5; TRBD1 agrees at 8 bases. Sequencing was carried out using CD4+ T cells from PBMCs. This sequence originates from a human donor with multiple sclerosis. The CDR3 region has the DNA TGCAGTGCTAGAACCAGACAGGGGATTCAGCCCCAGCATTTT. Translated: CSARTRQGIQPQHF.